These 20 T cell receptor beta chains came from one sample sequenced in a study of blood T cell repertoires in COVID-19. Profiled with immunoSEQ multiplex PCR; TCRdb holds only in-frame clones, not every one. The repertoire includes tens of thousands of clones, roughly 86% of them detected once, and approximately 17% sits in the top ten. Specimen: peripheral blood. All receptors come from a man in his forties or fifties with COVID-19, enrolled during active disease.

The chain has TRBV19 and TRBJ1-1, with D possibly being TRBD1 (5 bases). The germline gives CDR1 LNHDA, CDR2 SQIVND (reference sequence). The V end was cut by 2 bases, the J end by 5 bases, with 15 bases between. The CDR3 totals 15 residues. The CDR3: CASSIWVGEATEAFF. CDR3 DNA: TGTGCCAGTAGTATATGGGTGGGGGAGGCTACTGAAGCTTTCTTT.

In its sample, this clone was seen a few times. The chain combines TRBV5-6 with TRBJ2-5, with D tentatively TRBD2 (6 bases). The germline gives CDR1 SGHDT, CDR2 YYEEEE. The V and J ends lost 0 bases and 3 bases respectively, with 9 bases between them. CDR3 length: 14 amino acids. CDR3 residues: CASSLVLAEETQYF. The CDR3, as DNA: TGTGCCAGCAGCTTGGTACTAGCAGAAGAGACCCAGTACTTC.

The J gene is TRBJ2-1, the V gene TRBV27, with D perhaps matching TRBD1 (6 bases). Germline CDR1 reads MNHEY; CDR2 reads SMNVEV (reference sequence). The CDR3 spans 16 residues. V was pared by 5 bases and J by 2 bases, with 16 bases between. This chain's CDR3 is CASSVTGFRTYNEQFF. The CDR3 DNA reads TGTGCCAGCAGTGTAACAGGGTTCAGGACCTACAATGAGCAGTTCTTC.

V and J are TRBV4-1 and TRBJ1-2, with 7 bases fitting TRBD1. This CDR3 has 16 residues. V lost 2 bases and J lost 0; bases outside the gene matches: 6. Looked up from germline, CDR1 is MGHRA and CDR2 is YSYEKL. CDR3 coding DNA: TGCGCCAGCAGCCAAACCGGACAGGCGACTAACTATGGCTACACCTTC. Translating gives CASSQTGQATNYGYTF.

CDR3 sequence (DNA): TGCGCCAGCAGTTCGATAACGACAGGTTCCGTTGGTGGGGCCAACGTCCTGACTTTC. It specifies CASSSITTGSVGGANVLTF. This chain joins TRBV5-1 and TRBJ2-6, with a weak D call TRBD1 (6 bases). The V gene's germline CDR1 is SGHRS and CDR2 YFSETQ. The V end was cut by 5 bases, the J end by 3 bases, with 24 bases between. This CDR3 comprises 19 residues.

The rearrangement links TRBV28 to TRBJ2-7; 7 bases are shared with TRBD1. The CDR3 has 13 amino acids. CDR1 and CDR2 (germline): MDHEN, SYDVKM. V shed 4 bases and J 3 bases; nucleotides not matched to a gene: 3. CDR3 loop: CASSSGQLYEQYF. The CDR3 DNA reads TGTGCCAGCAGTTCGGGACAGCTCTACGAGCAGTACTTC.

V and J are TRBV5-4 and TRBJ2-1, with 8 bases lining up with TRBD1. CDR3 size: 14 residues. CDR1 is SGHNT and CDR2 is YYREEE in the germline V gene (reference sequence). Trimming removed 5 bases from V and 5 bases from J; junction bases left unmatched: 6. The CDR3 here is CASRNRDRNNEQFF. CDR3 nucleotide sequence: TGTGCCAGCAGAAACCGGGACAGGAACAATGAGCAGTTCTTC.

The chain links TRBV12-3 or TRBV12-4 to TRBJ2-7; D may be TRBD1 (6 bases). With 5 bases removed from V and 1 base from J, the gap between germline ends came to 9 bases. The CDR3 runs 13 residues. CDR3 coding DNA: TGTGCCAGCAGTCCGGGACAATCCTACGAGCAGTACTTC. Translation: CASSPGQSYEQYF.

The genes are TRBV2 and TRBJ2-1, with 8 bases identical to TRBD1. Trimming took 6 bases from V and 4 from J; bases not matched to a gene: 17. The germline V gene has CDR1 SNHLY and CDR2 FYNNEI. CDR3 length equals 18 residues. The CDR3 sequence: CASSGRAGGEGMYNEQFF. CDR3 nucleotides: TGTGCCAGCAGCGGTCGAGCAGGGGGCGAGGGAATGTACAATGAGCAGTTCTTC.

This clone occurred once. The genes are TRBV18 and TRBJ1-4; 7 positions agree with TRBD1. This CDR3 region has 16 residues. Germline V CDR1 and CDR2: KGHSH, LQKENI. Germline trimming cut 2 bases from V and 5 bases from J; bases unmatched to any gene: 8. The CDR3 DNA reads TGTGCCAGCTCACCAGAACGGACAGGACAAAATGAAAAACTGTTTTTT. It encodes CASSPERTGQNEKLFF.

This clone is a singleton in its sample. The V call is TRBV27, the J call TRBJ2-5; D not resolved. The CDR3 has 13 amino acids. The germline V gene encodes CDR1 MNHEY and CDR2 SMNVEV (reference sequence). V gave up 0 bases and J gave up 3 bases, with 5 bases separating them. In DNA form, the CDR3 reads TGTGCCAGCAGTTTATCTCGGGAAGAGACCCAGTACTTC. It encodes CASSLSREETQYF.

This clone has only one observation. The gene calls are TRBV20-1 and TRBJ1-1; TRBD1 aligns across 7 bases. Germline lookup yields CDR1 DFQATT and CDR2 SNEGSKA (reference sequence). Trimming at V came to 6 bases and at J to 12 bases, leaving 7 bases not matched to a gene. The CDR3 spans 10 residues. The CDR3 sequence is CSATGTVPFF. The CDR3, as DNA: TGCAGTGCCACTGGGACAGTTCCTTTCTTT.

The chain has TRBV6-6 and TRBJ1-1; weak D call: TRBD1 (6 bases). The CDR3 totals 16 residues. Germline loops: CDR1 MNHNY, CDR2 SVGAGI (reference sequence). V was clipped by 2 bases and J by 1 base, with 14 bases between them. CDR3 sequence (DNA): TGTGCCAGCAGTTACAGAGCCGGGACAAAGAACACTGAAGCTTTCTTT. It specifies CASSYRAGTKNTEAFF.

The chain links TRBV2 to TRBJ2-7; D is perhaps TRBD1 (6 bases). The ends were cut back, 9 bases at V and 1 base at J, with 13 bases in the middle. The germline V gene has CDR1 SNHLY and CDR2 FYNNEI. The CDR3 length is 13 residues. The CDR3 DNA is TGTGCCAGAAAGAAACAGGGTTCCTACGAGCAGTACTTC. The encoded protein is CARKKQGSYEQYF.

This sequence joins TRBV6-5 and TRBJ2-2; possible D gene TRBD1, 6 bases. V lost 7 bases and J 3 bases, leaving 12 bases between the germline ends. The CDR3 spans 14 residues. Germline loops: CDR1 MNHEY, CDR2 SVGAGI. CDR3 protein: CASTQGWDTGELFF. The CDR3 region has the DNA TGTGCCAGCACCCAGGGGTGGGACACCGGGGAGCTGTTTTTT.

J is TRBJ2-1 and V is TRBV7-9, with 8 bases lining up with TRBD1. CDR1 is SEHNR, CDR2 FQNEAQ, per germline (reference sequence). The CDR3 has 13 amino acids. With V trimmed by 4 bases and J by 13 bases, 9 bases remained unmatched. Here the CDR3 reads CASSWTGLGEQFF. The CDR3 nucleotides are TGTGCCAGCAGCTGGACAGGGCTTGGTGAACAGTTCTTC.

This clone was counted between two and nine times. The chain couples TRBV30 to TRBJ2-1; 11 bases are a match to TRBD2. The germline CDR1 and CDR2 sequences are GTSNPN and SVGIG (reference sequence). The CDR3 totals 16 residues. J was trimmed by 0 bases and V by 3 bases; bases with no gene match: 4. The CDR3 here is CAWRLAGVRSYNEQFF. The CDR3 DNA reads TGTGCCTGGAGACTAGCGGGGGTCCGCTCCTACAATGAGCAGTTCTTC.

This clone was counted once. CDR3 in amino acids: CASSARGTGNEKLFF. In DNA form, the CDR3 reads TGTGCCAGCAGCGCGCGGGGGACGGGAAATGAAAAACTGTTTTTT. The gene calls are TRBV9 and TRBJ1-4; TRBD1 might be the D (5 bases). The V end lost 3 bases, the J end lost 5 bases, and 14 bases lay between the germline ends. This CDR3 is built from 15 residues. The germline V gene encodes CDR1 SGDLS and CDR2 YYNGEE. Together with reference TRBV9 and TRBJ1-4, the CDR3 gives the full variable domain: DSGVTQTPKHLITATGQRVTLRCSPRSGDLSVYWYQQSLDQGLQFLIQYYNGEERAKGNILERFSAQQFPDLHSELNLSSLELGDSALYFCASSARGTGNEKLFFGSGTQLSVL.

This clone appeared once. The chain combines TRBV4-1 with TRBJ2-1; D call uncertain. This CDR3 comprises 15 residues. V dropped 4 bases and J dropped 7 bases, with 17 bases sitting between them. Germline assignment: CDR1 MGHRA and CDR2 YSYEKL. CDR3 sequence (DNA): TGCGCCAGCAGCCGAACAGTTGGTGGTTTGAATGAGCAGTTCTTC. Protein sequence: CASSRTVGGLNEQFF.

The CDR3: CASSRGDRAGTEAFF. DNA of the CDR3: TGCGCCAGCAGCAGGGGAGACAGGGCTGGAACTGAAGCTTTCTTT. The chain employs TRBV5-1 and TRBJ1-1; 7 nucleotides align to TRBD1. The CDR3 is 15 residues long. Germline trimming cut 4 bases from V and 5 bases from J; bases unmatched to any gene: 11. Germline V gene lookup returns CDR1 SGHRS and CDR2 YFSETQ.